The 3 T cell receptor beta chains reported below all come from one sample, sequenced in a study of blood T cell repertoires in COVID-19. Assay: immunoSEQ multiplex PCR; the TCRdb copy retains only in-frame clones and omits some. The repertoire consists of under 450,000 clones, with about 87% occurring once and the leading ten covering approximately 1.2%. The sequenced sample consisted of PBMCs or T cells enriched from blood (not recorded which). The origin of the receptors is a man under 40 who had recovered from COVID-19.

DNA of the CDR3: TGTGCCAGCAGTAGCAGGGTATTGGCTGAAGCTTTCTTT. Residues: CASSSRVLAEAFF. The chain joins TRBV12-3 or TRBV12-4 to TRBJ1-1; perhaps TRBD1 as D (5 bases). The CDR3 sequence is 13 residues long. Trimming left V 5 bases short and J 6 bases short, with 13 bases between.

The rearrangement links TRBV5-4 to TRBJ1-3; possibly TRBD1 for D (5 bases). This CDR3 comprises 16 residues. The ends were cut back, 7 bases at V and 0 bases at J, with 17 bases in the middle. CDR1 SGHNT and CDR2 YYREEE come from the germline V gene (reference sequence). This CDR3 is CASSHGGTRSGNTIYF. CDR3 DNA: TGTGCCAGCTCTCACGGGGGGACCCGCTCTGGAAACACCATATATTTT.

CDR3 sequence reads: CASSFPGGSGNTIYF. The CDR3 nucleotides read TGTGCCAGCAGTTTTCCGGGGGGCTCTGGAAACACCATATATTTT. The V call is TRBV6-2 or TRBV6-3, the J call TRBJ1-3, with D possibly matching TRBD1 (5 bases). V shed 4 bases and J shed 0 bases, with 10 bases lying between them. Germline assignment: CDR1 MNHEY and CDR2 SVGEGT. CDR3 length: 15 residues.